This T cell receptor beta chain is drawn from a study of T-cell reconstitution after alpha-beta-depleted transplantation in children (dated by TCRdb to about 2016). Turning to the overall study: Using TCR repertoire profiling, the study quantitatively followed how T-cell immune reconstitution unfolded in children after TCRalphabeta/CD19-depleted allogeneic hematopoietic cell transplantation.

As for this clonotype: Its antigen remains unidentified. There are no base qualities to consult, and no much larger clone falls within one base.

V is shortened by 5 bases, J by 6 bases, and the region joining them spans 16 bases. The CDR3 covers 14 residues, taking in both the cysteine and the phenylalanine. CDR3 DNA is the only sequence kept; it has 42 bases, read in frame from the first base. Library construction relied on PCR. The sequencer was an Illumina HiSeq 2500. To normalize quantification of the TCRbeta repertoire, the TCR libraries were built with molecular barcoding that relied on unique molecular identifiers. The public reads were reprocessed in TCRdb via fastp at Q25 and MiXCR, keeping in-frame beta chains. Rows are unified per CDR3 protein, each entry keeping the most common DNA and genes. This sample lists about 270,000 distinct CDR3 sequences; around 9.6% were detected once. About 9.4% of the sample comes from the top ten.

The chain links TRBV12-3 or TRBV12-4 with TRBJ1-1, and perhaps TRBD1 as D gene, on 5 matching bases. The sequence was obtained from a human donor who donated a stem cell graft to a child with SCID. The input for sequencing was PBMCs from the stem cell graft donor, taken from the stem cell graft. This receptor has the CDR3 CASSPDGGGAEAFF. The bases read TGTGCCAGCAGTCCCGACGGGGGTGGAGCTGAAGCTTTCTTT.